Detailed here is one T cell receptor beta chain. This entry comes from a study of blood T cell repertoires in COVID-19. About the research overall: The origin of the acute and convalescent COVID-19 samples was the United States, Italy and Spain. PBMCs, B-cell-depleted T cells, or T cells were the source of the cDNA or gDNA that made up the material.

Authors' processing steps: Nucleated cell number was recorded as an estimate derived from reference gene primer amplification. The data were produced by immunoSEQ multiplex PCR, yet TCRdb's version contains in-frame clones alone and is incomplete. Clone size and V and J calls were adopted from that table, with D and trimming inferred from the DNA. This sample has around 190,000 clones; roughly 84% occur once, and the top ten carry roughly 13%. The V gene end was trimmed by 0 bases and the J gene end by 2 bases; junction bases not matched to a gene: 10. The CDR3 runs 17 residues. In germline, CDR1 is MDHEN, CDR2 SYDVKM.

The TCR originated in a human donor in a cohort sampled during active COVID-19. Sequencing was carried out using peripheral blood. J is TRBJ2-7 and V is TRBV28, with 7 positions matching TRBD1. CDR3 bases: TGTGCCAGCAGTTTATGGAATAGTGGGACAGAGCCCTACGAGCAGTACTTC. Amino acid sequence: CASSLWNSGTEPYEQYF.